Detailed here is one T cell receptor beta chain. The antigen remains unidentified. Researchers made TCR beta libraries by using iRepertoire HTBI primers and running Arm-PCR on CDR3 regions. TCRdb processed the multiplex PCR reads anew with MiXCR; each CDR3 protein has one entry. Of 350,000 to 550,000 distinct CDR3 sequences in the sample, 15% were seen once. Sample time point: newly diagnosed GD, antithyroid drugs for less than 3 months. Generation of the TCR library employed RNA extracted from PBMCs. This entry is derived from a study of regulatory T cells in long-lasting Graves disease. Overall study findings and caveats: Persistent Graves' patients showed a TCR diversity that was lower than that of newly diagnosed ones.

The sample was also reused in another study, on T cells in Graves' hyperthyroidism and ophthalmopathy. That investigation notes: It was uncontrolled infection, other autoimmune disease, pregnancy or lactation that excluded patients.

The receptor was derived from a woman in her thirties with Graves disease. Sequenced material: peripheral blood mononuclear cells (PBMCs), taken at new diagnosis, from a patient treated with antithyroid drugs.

The CDR3: CSATWGRTNEQFF. The DNA of the CDR3 is TGCAGTGCTACCTGGGGTAGAACGAATGAGCAGTTCTTC. This chain uses TRBV20-1 with TRBJ2-1; D remains ambiguous. CDR1 is DFQATT and CDR2 is SNEGSKA in the germline V gene (reference sequence). The CDR3 is made up of 13 amino acids. The V gene lost 4 bases and the J gene lost 7 bases, with 14 bases spanning the gap.